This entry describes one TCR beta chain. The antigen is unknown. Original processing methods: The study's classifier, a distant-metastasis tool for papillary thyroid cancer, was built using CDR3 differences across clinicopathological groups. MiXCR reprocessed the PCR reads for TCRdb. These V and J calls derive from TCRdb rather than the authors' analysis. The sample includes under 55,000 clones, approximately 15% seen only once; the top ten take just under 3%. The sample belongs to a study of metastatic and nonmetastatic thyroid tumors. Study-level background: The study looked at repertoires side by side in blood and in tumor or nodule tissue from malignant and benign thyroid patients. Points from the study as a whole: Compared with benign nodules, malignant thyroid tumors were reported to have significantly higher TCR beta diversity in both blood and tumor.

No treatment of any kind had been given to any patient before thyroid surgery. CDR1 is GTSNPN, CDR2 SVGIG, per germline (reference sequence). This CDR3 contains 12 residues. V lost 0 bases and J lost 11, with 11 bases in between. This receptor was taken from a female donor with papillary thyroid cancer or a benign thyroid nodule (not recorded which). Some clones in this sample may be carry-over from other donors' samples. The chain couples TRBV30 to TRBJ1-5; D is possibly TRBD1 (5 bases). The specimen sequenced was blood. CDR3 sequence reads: CAWSVQGETQHF. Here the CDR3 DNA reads TGTGCCTGGAGTGTACAAGGGGAAACCCAGCATTTT.